These 12 T cell receptor beta chains originate from one sample sequenced in a study of T cell responses to AZD1222 COVID-19 vaccine. The protocol was immunoSEQ multiplex PCR, while the TCRdb copy is restricted to in-frame clones and leaves out a portion. The sample holds around 100,000 clones; about 92% are singletons and the top ten take about 4.8%. The sequencing here drew on peripheral blood, taken on day 0 of AZD1222 vaccination. The source is an adult in good health.

The CDR3 region has the DNA TGTGCCAGCACTTCCCAGGGGAGAATGAACACTGAAGCTTTCTTT. Translated: CASTSQGRMNTEAFF. The chain employs TRBV2 and TRBJ1-1, with a tentative D call TRBD1 (6 bases). The germline V and J ends were trimmed by 7 bases and 0 bases, with 15 bases remaining between them. CDR3 length: 15 amino acids. Per germline, CDR1 SNHLY and CDR2 FYNNEI.

Concerning this clone: The same CDR3 arises from other DNA sequences in this sample as well. V is TRBV27 and J is TRBJ2-2; D is undetermined. The CDR3 loop spans 13 amino acids. The V end was cut by 5 bases, the J end by 0 bases, with 4 bases between. Looked up from germline, CDR1 is MNHEY and CDR2 is SMNVEV (reference sequence). CDR3 coding DNA: TGTGCCAGCAGTCTTGCGAACACCGGGGAGCTGTTTTTT. Residues: CASSLANTGELFF.

The chain uses TRBV6-1 and TRBJ1-2; possibly TRBD1 for D (5 bases). Trimming removed 2 bases from V and 2 bases from J, with 9 bases in between. Germline values: CDR1 MNHNS, CDR2 SASEGT. The CDR3 consists of 14 residues. The CDR3 reads CASSEMWGNYGYTF. Written as DNA, the CDR3 is TGTGCCAGCAGTGAAATGTGGGGCAACTATGGCTACACCTTC.

CDR3 loop: CALRWNSGNTIYF. CDR3 bases: TGTGCCCTCAGGTGGAACTCTGGAAACACCATATATTTT. The chain couples TRBV9 to TRBJ1-3; D gene ambiguous. The CDR3 consists of 13 residues. V lost 10 bases to trimming and J lost 0 bases, with 11 bases between them. The germline gives CDR1 SGDLS, CDR2 YYNGEE.

This sequence joins TRBV5-1 and TRBJ2-5; a weak D match, TRBD1 (6 bases). V lost 3 bases and J lost 0, with 9 bases in between. The CDR3 consists of 14 residues. CDR1 is SGHRS and CDR2 is YFSETQ in the germline V gene. The CDR3 region is CASSSTGNQETQYF. The CDR3 DNA reads TGCGCCAGCAGCTCGACAGGCAACCAAGAGACCCAGTACTTC. Looking up the rest from reference TRBV5-1 and TRBJ2-5 gives the full variable domain: KAGVTQTPRYLIKTRGQQVTLSCSPISGHRSVSWYQQTPGQGLQFLFEYFSETQRNKGNFPGRFSGRQFSNSRSEMNVSTLELGDSALYLCASSSTGNQETQYFGPGTRLLVL.

The chain is built from TRBV11-2 and TRBJ2-1, with TRBD2 matching over 9 bases. The CDR3 extends over 14 amino acids. Unmatched junction bases numbered 6, after V lost 3 bases and J lost 9 bases. The V gene's germline CDR1 is SGHAT and CDR2 FQNNGV. CDR3 nucleotide sequence: TGTGCCAGCAGCTTGCGGGGGGGCCTGGTTGAGCAGTTCTTC. Translated: CASSLRGGLVEQFF.

The rearrangement joins TRBV5-1 to TRBJ2-7, with 10 bases fitting TRBD1. V lost 2 bases and J lost 12; bases outside the gene matches: 2. The germline V gene encodes CDR1 SGHRS and CDR2 YFSETQ. CDR3 length: 11 residues. The CDR3 loop is CASSLDRGLYF. The CDR3 region has the DNA TGCGCCAGCAGCTTAGACAGGGGGCTGTACTTC.

V is TRBV19 and J is TRBJ1-5; D unclear. The V end lost 7 bases, the J end lost 1 base, and 17 bases lay between the germline ends. Germline lookup yields CDR1 LNHDA and CDR2 SQIVND (reference sequence). The CDR3 has 16 residues. CDR3 loop: CASTSGGGWSNQPQHF. The CDR3 DNA is TGTGCCAGTACCTCAGGAGGAGGTTGGAGCAATCAGCCCCAGCATTTT.

The CDR3 DNA reads TGTGCCAGTAGTATGGCGGGGGAATCAGAAGCTTTCTTT. Amino acids: CASSMAGESEAFF. The genes are TRBV19 and TRBJ1-1, with D possibly matching TRBD1 (5 bases). The CDR3 length is 13 residues. Germline V gives CDR1 LNHDA, CDR2 SQIVND (reference sequence). The ends were cut back, 3 bases at V and 8 bases at J, with 13 bases in the middle.

The chain employs TRBV2 and TRBJ1-3, with D unclear. The CDR3 covers 13 residues. Germline lookup yields CDR1 SNHLY and CDR2 FYNNEI. Trimming stripped 6 bases from V and 0 bases from J, with 6 bases between. The CDR3 sequence is CASREGSGNTIYF. DNA of the CDR3: TGTGCCAGCAGGGAGGGCTCTGGAAACACCATATATTTT.

The chain carries TRBV28 and TRBJ1-6, with D possibly being TRBD1 (6 bases). The V and J ends lost 6 bases and 8 bases respectively, with 17 bases between them. The CDR3 is made up of 15 amino acids. Germline lookup yields CDR1 MDHEN and CDR2 SYDVKM. The CDR3 loop is CASRPRATGDSPLHF. In DNA form, the CDR3 reads TGTGCCAGCAGACCAAGGGCGACAGGCGATTCACCCCTCCACTTT.

The chain combines TRBV2 with TRBJ2-7; D gene unclear. The CDR3 runs 11 residues. Germline V gives CDR1 SNHLY, CDR2 FYNNEI. Trimming took 4 bases from V and 2 from J, leaving 3 bases between them. The CDR3, as DNA: TGTGCCAGCAGTGCGCCCTACGAGCAGTACTTC. Translated, it gives CASSAPYEQYF.